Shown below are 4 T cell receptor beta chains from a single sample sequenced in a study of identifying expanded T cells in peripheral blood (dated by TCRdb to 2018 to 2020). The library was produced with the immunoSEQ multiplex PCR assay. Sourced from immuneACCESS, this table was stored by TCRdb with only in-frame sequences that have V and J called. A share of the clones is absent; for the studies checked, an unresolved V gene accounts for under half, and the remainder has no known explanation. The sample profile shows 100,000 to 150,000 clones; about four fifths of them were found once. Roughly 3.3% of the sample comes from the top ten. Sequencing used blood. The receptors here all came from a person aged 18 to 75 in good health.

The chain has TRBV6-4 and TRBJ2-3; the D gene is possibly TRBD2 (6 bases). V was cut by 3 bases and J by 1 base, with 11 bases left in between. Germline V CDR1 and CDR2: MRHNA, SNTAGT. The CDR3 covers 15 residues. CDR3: CASSERGTGTDTQYF. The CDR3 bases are TGTGCCAGCAGTGAGCGGGGAACCGGCACAGATACGCAGTATTTT.

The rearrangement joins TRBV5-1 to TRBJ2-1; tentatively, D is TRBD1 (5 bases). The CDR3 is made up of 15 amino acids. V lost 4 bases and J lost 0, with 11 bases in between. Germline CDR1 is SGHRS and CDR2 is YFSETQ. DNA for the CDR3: TGCGCCAGCAGCCCACAGGAGTCCTCCTACAATGAGCAGTTCTTC. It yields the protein CASSPQESSYNEQFF.

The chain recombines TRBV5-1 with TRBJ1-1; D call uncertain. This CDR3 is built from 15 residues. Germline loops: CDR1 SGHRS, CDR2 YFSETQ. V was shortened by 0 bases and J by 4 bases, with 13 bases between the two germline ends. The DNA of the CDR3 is TGCGCCAGCAGCTTGGGAATCGGAGGGAGCACTGAAGCTTTCTTT. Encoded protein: CASSLGIGGSTEAFF.

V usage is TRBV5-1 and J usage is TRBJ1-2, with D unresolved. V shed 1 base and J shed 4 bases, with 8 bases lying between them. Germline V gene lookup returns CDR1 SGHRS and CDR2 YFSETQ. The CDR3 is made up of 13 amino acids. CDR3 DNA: TGCGCCAGCAGCTTGACAGCGGTCTATGGCTACACCTTC. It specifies CASSLTAVYGYTF.